Listed below are T cell receptor beta chains from one sample, sequenced in a study of naive and memory T cell subsets. TCRdb passed the UMI-ligation and nested PCR reads through MiXCR, listing each CDR3 protein once. The sample has under 150,000 distinct CDR3 sequences, more than 15% seen once. Sequencing was carried out using naive CD8+ T cells from blood. Receptors were obtained from a human donor in good health. Both conserved end residues are part of each CDR3. The D gene is left open where the match is weak. A row's size may be missing; if present it is once, few, many or a size class.

d_call,v_call,j_call,clone_size,cdr3_nt,cdr3_aa
TRBD1,TRBV5-1,TRBJ2-5,NA,TGCGCCAGCAGCCCGGGACAGGGGCCAGAGACCCAGTACTTC,CASSPGQGPETQYF
TRBD1,TRBV20-1,TRBJ2-7,few,TGCAGTGCTGATCCCGGGACAGGGCGCTACTACGAGCAGTACTTC,CSADPGTGRYYEQYF
NA,TRBV14,TRBJ1-1,few,TGTGCCAGCAGCCAAGATCCGGCCGGGGACACTGAAGCTTTCTTT,CASSQDPAGDTEAFF
NA,TRBV14,TRBJ1-1,few,TGTGCCAGCAGCCAAGGATGGGCTGAAGCTTTCTTT,CASSQGWAEAFF
NA,TRBV29-1,TRBJ2-1,few,TGCAGCGCCCCGACCAACAATGAGCAGTTCTTC,CSAPTNNEQFF
NA,TRBV7-9,TRBJ1-2,few,TGTGCCAGCAGCCCACCAGGACAGCTCGGGGGCTACACCTTC,CASSPPGQLGGYTF
TRBD1,TRBV7-2,TRBJ2-1,NA,TGTGCCAGCAGCCCGCCTGGGACAGTCTCCTACAATGAGCAGTTCTTC,CASSPPGTVSYNEQFF
NA,TRBV28,TRBJ2-5,NA,TGTGCCAGCAGTTTAGATGTGCAAGAGACCCAGTACTTC,CASSLDVQETQYF
NA,TRBV27,TRBJ2-1,NA,TGTGCCAGCAGTTTATACTTCGGAGTTATACTGGACAATGAGCAGTTCTTC,CASSLYFGVILDNEQFF
NA,TRBV11-2,TRBJ2-3,few,TGTGCCAGCAGCCTAGCTATCGAGCAGTATTTT,CASSLAIEQYF
TRBD2,TRBV7-9,TRBJ2-3,NA,TGTGCCAGCAGCTTAGAGGCTAGCGGTGGCAATACGCAGTATTTT,CASSLEASGGNTQYF
NA,TRBV30,TRBJ2-7,few,TGTGCCTGGAGTGGAGACGGCAGGTACGAGCAGTACTTC,CAWSGDGRYEQYF
TRBD2,TRBV3-1,TRBJ2-1,few,TGTGCCAGCAGCCAAGAACATGCGGGAGGGTTTGATGAGCAGTTCTTC,CASSQEHAGGFDEQFF
NA,TRBV4-1,TRBJ2-7,NA,TGCGCCAGCAGCCAAGACGGGGGCCAGACTATTTACGAGCAGTACTTC,CASSQDGGQTIYEQYF
TRBD1,TRBV29-1,TRBJ1-3,few,TGCAGCGTTGAAGATTGGGACAGGGAATATTCCGGACGGAACACCATATATTTT,CSVEDWDREYSGRNTIYF
TRBD2,TRBV7-6,TRBJ2-5,NA,TGTGCCAGCAGCGACAGACTAGCGCTCCAAGAGACCCAGTACTTC,CASSDRLALQETQYF
NA,TRBV12-5,TRBJ2-1,NA,TGTGCTAGTGGTCTTGGTACTACCGGGGCCTTGAGCCTGGGGGGTGAGCAGTTCTTC,CASGLGTTGALSLGGEQFF
NA,TRBV7-9,TRBJ2-3,few,TGTGCCAGCAGGAACGGAGCAGATACGCAGTATTTT,CASRNGADTQYF
TRBD2,TRBV20-1,TRBJ2-7,few,TGCAGTGCTAGCCTAGCGGTTTACTCCTACGAGCAGTACTTC,CSASLAVYSYEQYF
TRBD1,TRBV28,TRBJ2-7,NA,TGTGCCAGCAGTAAGGCCGGGACAGGGGGCGAGCAGTACTTC,CASSKAGTGGEQYF
NA,TRBV12-3/TRBV12-4,TRBJ2-7,many,TGTGCCAGCAGCCACGCGGCCAGGTCTGCCTACGAGCAGTACTTC,CASSHAARSAYEQYF
NA,TRBV6-6,TRBJ2-1,NA,TGTGCCAGCAGTTCCGAGGGAGGCGAGCAGTTCTTC,CASSSEGGEQFF
TRBD1,TRBV6-6,TRBJ1-4,few,TGTGCCAGCAGTTATCCCATCGGGGACAGGGAGGGAACTAATGAAAAACTGTTTTTT,CASSYPIGDREGTNEKLFF
NA,TRBV24-1,TRBJ2-5,NA,TGTGCCACCAGTGATTTTGTCGGCAGACAAGAGACCCAGTACTTC,CATSDFVGRQETQYF
NA,TRBV20-1,TRBJ2-7,few,TGCAGTGCTAGAGTCCCGACGTTGGACTCCTACGAGCAGTACTTC,CSARVPTLDSYEQYF
NA,TRBV6-5,TRBJ2-2,NA,TGTGCCAGCAGTTACTCGAGCGGGAACACCGGGGAGCTGTTTTTT,CASSYSSGNTGELFF
NA,TRBV6-6,TRBJ1-3,NA,TGTGCCAGCAGTTACTCCCCGAGACCTGTTAGCTCTGGAAACACCATATATTTT,CASSYSPRPVSSGNTIYF
NA,TRBV3-1,TRBJ2-2,few,TGTGCCAGCAGCCCCGGCTTGGGAGTACCCGGGGAGCTGTTTTTT,CASSPGLGVPGELFF
NA,TRBV5-6,TRBJ2-7,NA,TGTGCCAGCACCGAGACCATAACCTTAGGCGAGCAGTACTTC,CASTETITLGEQYF
TRBD1,TRBV28,TRBJ2-5,NA,TGTGCCAGCTCCTGGACAGGGGCGAGGAAGACCCAGTACTTC,CASSWTGARKTQYF
NA,TRBV7-8,TRBJ1-1,NA,TGTGCCAGCAGCTTTGGGGGCTGGAACACTGAAGCTTTCTTT,CASSFGGWNTEAFF
NA,TRBV5-4,TRBJ2-1,few,TGTGCCAGCAGCTACCTTAGCGGAGTGTACAATGAGCAGTTCTTC,CASSYLSGVYNEQFF
NA,TRBV10-1,TRBJ2-2,few,TGCGCCAGCAGTGAGTTCCCATACACCGGGGAGCTGTTTTTT,CASSEFPYTGELFF
NA,TRBV20-1,TRBJ2-7,NA,TGCAGTGCTAGAGATTTCAGGGGACTAAACTACGAGCAGTACTTC,CSARDFRGLNYEQYF
NA,TRBV24-1,TRBJ2-3,NA,TGTGCCACCAGTGTTGGGCGGGCGGCCACAGATACGCAGTATTTT,CATSVGRAATDTQYF
TRBD1,TRBV20-1,TRBJ1-5,few,TGCAGTGCTGAAAGGGACAGGGGGACTGATCAGCCCCAGCATTTT,CSAERDRGTDQPQHF
TRBD1,TRBV28,TRBJ1-6,NA,TGTGCCAGCAGTTTCGGTTCCCAGGGGGCGGATAATTCACCCCTCCACTTT,CASSFGSQGADNSPLHF
TRBD2,TRBV20-1,TRBJ2-1,few,TGCAGTGCCAACGGGGGATCTAGCGGAGGAGATTACAATGAGCAGTTCTTC,CSANGGSSGGDYNEQFF